This T cell receptor (beta chain) was sequenced during a study of blood T cell repertoires in COVID-19 (dated by TCRdb to about 2020). The study in broad terms: Collaborator samples came from the United States, Italy and Spain and covered acute and convalescent phases of COVID-19. Samples came from the ongoing ImmuneRACE study (first 160 participants) plus 1,254 subjects from 6 global collaborators. The material from the prospective study consisted of cDNA or gDNA derived from T cells, B-cell-depleted T cells, or PBMCs. Where available, HLA class I and class II types were taken from metadata supplied by the sample provider and were not determined by assay-based typing. Nearly every sample came with metadata listing a de-identified subject ID, COVID-19 status, age in years and sex. The repertoires were made available in a free public database intended to serve as a resource for research on the immune response to SARS-CoV-2. Deeply sampled blood TCRbeta repertoires from subjects exposed to, actively infected with, or recovered from COVID-19 were included in the dataset. Overall study results and their limits: Clinical and demographic metadata were provided uncurated, with the amount varying by source and participant.

This clone was observed a handful of times. Its antigen remains unidentified. The record has no base qualities; no much larger clone is one base away. The CDR3 measures 15 amino acids from cysteine to phenylalanine. Only the CDR3 DNA is retained, 45 bases long and in frame from the first base. CDR1 WNHNN and CDR2 SYGVQD are derived from the germline V gene (reference sequence). V drops 6 bases and J drops 7 bases, leaving 16 bases in between. TCRbeta CDR3 regions were amplified from genomic DNA by means of the immunoSEQ Assay, a bias-controlled multiplex PCR. The source study handled its data this way. Within the assay, amplification of reference gene primers was used to estimate how many nucleated cells each sample contained. To quantify the absolute abundance of each unique TCRbeta CDR3 rearrangement, sequence reads were collapsed and filtered. Productive Simpson clonality was computed per sample as the square root of Simpson's diversity index over productive rearrangements. Not all clones reach the TCRdb copy of this immuneACCESS table, which keeps in-frame sequences only. Checked studies attribute under half of the gap to unresolved V genes and leave the rest unexplained. V and J calls and clone size are given by that table; D and trimming were obtained from the DNA. The sample contains some 240,000 clones, roughly 80% of them found a single time. The ten largest make up roughly a tenth of the sample.

The collaborating institutions used their own protocols to collect whole blood in K2EDTA tubes. Collaborator samples were shipped for TCRbeta analysis as frozen whole blood, isolated PBMCs, or DNA extracted from either sample type. The receptor's source is a woman older than 75 with acute or convalescent COVID-19. Sequencing used peripheral blood. This sequence uses TRBV10-1 and TRBJ1-6; a confident D gene designation cannot be given. The sequenced DNA is TGCGCCAGCAGGCTGCGCGGGCGGCGGAATTCACCCCTCCACTTT. This codes for CASRLRGRRNSPLHF.